This TCR delta chain was sequenced during a study of Vγ9Vδ2 T cells in congenital toxoplasmosis (dated by TCRdb to the early 2020s). A note on the overall study: The diagnosis of congenital toxoplasmosis relied on IgG, IgM and IgA serology, Western blot and an in-house interferon-gamma release assay. Gamma and delta chain CDR3 repertoires of sorted blood gammadelta T cells were compared between congenitally T. gondii-infected and uninfected infants. TCR sequencing was performed on 5 or 6 infected and 10 to 11 uninfected infants at 2 months and on 3 infected and 4 uninfected infants at 1 year. Repertoires were sequenced from infants at 2 months after birth and at 1 year of age.

Overall study outcomes, separate from this receptor: Germline-encoded fetal-type TRDV2 CDR3 sequences seemed to be more prevalent in infected than in uninfected 2-month-old infants, with an in utero expansion footprint being suggested. High prevalence of a public TRGV9 clonotype was observed in both infected and uninfected infants. Compared with uninfected infants, infected infants at 2 months appeared to have fewer N additions in their TRGV9 and TRDV2 CDR3s, and this was especially true for TRDV2-TRDJ1 sequences. Two months was the earliest age with enough suitable sample material for TCR repertoire analysis, so newborn repertoires were not sequenced. The repertoire differences between infected and uninfected infants were less clear at 1 year of age than at 2 months.

cDNA was generated in one tube by template-switch reverse transcription with TRGC- and TRDC-specific primers, using SuperScript II. The TRGC primer was designed to bind both the TRGC1 and TRGC2 constant genes. The KAPA Real-Time Library Amplification Kit was used for TRG and TRD amplification, and AMPure XP bead purification was performed between steps. Index PCR with the Nextera XT Index Kit was used to add Illumina sequencing adapters. An Illumina MiSeq running the V2 300 kit was used to sequence the TRG and TRD amplicons, producing 150 bp paired-end reads. As for the original processing: Before any further analysis, FastQC version 0.11.8 was used to assess read quality. Reads were aligned against the TRG or TRD reference genes from GenBank, and CDR3 sequences were constructed using MiXCR version 3.0.3. MiXCR defaults were kept, except that TRDD gene segments were assembled using 3 rather than 5 consecutive nucleotides. VDJtools version 1.2.1 calculated N additions, CDR3 length, J segment length and clonotype sharing between samples. Out-of-frame CDR3 sequences and those containing stop codons were excluded from analysis. The overlap of infant repertoires with previously published Vgamma9Vdelta2 repertoires from fetal, cord blood and adult blood was compared. The public reads were reprocessed by TCRdb using CATT, and rows of matching DNA were later combined. These V and J calls derive from TCRdb rather than the authors' analysis. The sample table shows 300 to 350 delta-chain clones, and approximately 15% are seen once. The ten biggest clones cover 25% to 30% of the sample.

The same treatment, using spiramycin and/or pyrimethamine plus sulfadiazine plus folinic acid, was given to mothers of both infected and uninfected infants. Every infant, whether infected or uninfected, was delivered at term after more than 37 weeks of gestation. Around 900 uL of blood was turned into PBMCs through Lymphoprep gradient centrifugation, and the PBMCs were then cryopreserved in liquid nitrogen and sent to Belgium. After thawing, PBMCs were labeled with Zombie NIR viability dye and stained with CD3, TCR gammadelta, Vgamma9 and Vdelta2 antibodies. A FACSAria III was used to sort CD3+ TCRgammadelta+ T cells, reaching a mean purity of approximately 98%. For each sample, RNA was extracted from 8,000 to 10,000 sorted gammadelta T cells with the RNeasy Micro Kit. The infants were born to mothers who were enrolled with primary T. gondii infection during pregnancy. Peripheral blood was collected from the infants at an outpatient microbiology and virology center in Pavia, Italy.

CDR1 and CDR2 are read off the germline V gene as GEAIGNYY and EKD. V lost 3 bases and J lost 0 bases; the stretch between them is 13 bases long. Inclusive of the bounding cysteine and phenylalanine, the CDR3 is 15 residues long. CDR3 DNA only is kept here, 45 bases in frame from base 1. As a fraction of the sample, this clone is medium-sized (0.01 to 0.1%). Its antigen target is currently unknown. No quality values exist for individual bases; no much larger clone is one base distant. Sequenced sample: gamma-delta T cells from blood. Recombination linked TRDV2 to TRDJ1; the D region possibly corresponds to TRDD3 (6 bases align). This receptor was obtained from a child younger than 10 born to a mother with Toxoplasma gondii infection during pregnancy, either congenitally infected or uninfected (not recorded which). The CDR3 protein sequence reads: CACDGGKTYTDKLIF. The sequenced DNA: TGTGCCTGTGACGGGGGGAAGACCTACACCGATAAACTCATCTTT.